This paragraph reports one T cell receptor (beta chain). This entry is derived from a study of shared clonotypes between healthy human individuals. V trimming: 5 bases; J trimming: 2 bases; junction bases outside the gene matches: 2. The CDR3 loop spans 13 amino acids. CDR1 SGHNT and CDR2 YENEEA come from the germline V gene. Amplification in unsorted PBMC replicate PCRs started from around 300 ng DNA, which equals about 30,000 T cell genomes. Ten immunoSEQ deep assay plates served to sequence unsorted PBMC DNA. Produced via immunoSEQ multiplex PCR; TCRdb's table is partial and in-frame only. The table records about half a million clones, 81% of them present only once. Caucasian adults residing in Nashville, Tennessee made up all the donors.

The rearrangement links TRBV11-3 to TRBJ1-2; 7 nucleotides align to TRBD1. The sequenced sample consisted of PBMCs. The TCR was taken from a woman aged 40-49 years in good health. Some clones in this sample may be carry-over from other donors' samples. The CDR3 region has the DNA TGTGCCAGCAGCCCGACAGGGAACTATGGCTACACCTTC. Its translation is CASSPTGNYGYTF.